This T cell receptor (beta chain) was retrieved from a study of CD8 T cells in ankylosing spondylitis. Regarding the study as a whole: Disease-linked clones reportedly concentrated significantly in matched ankylosing spondylitis synovial fluid. About 8 highly homologous variants formed a TCR beta motif that appeared characteristic of ankylosing spondylitis blood.

A few counts support this clonotype. Antigen unknown. The TCR beta libraries were generated through quantitative 5'-RACE incorporating molecular barcodes. TCRdb fed the 5' RACE reads into MiXCR, producing one record per CDR3 protein. The data contain 300,000 to 350,000 distinct CDR3 sequences, about 15% of them singletons. The CDR3 length is 14 residues. Germline CDR1 DFQATT, CDR2 SNEGSKA (reference sequence). V shed 3 bases and J 6 bases; nucleotides not matched to a gene: 2. Sequencing was carried out using blood, either unsorted or a sorted T cell fraction (not recorded which). This TCR was sampled from a male donor with ankylosing spondylitis or in good health (not recorded which). The chain links TRBV20-1 to TRBJ2-2; TRBD2 matches at 12 bases. For the CDR3, the DNA is TGCAGTGCTAGCCTAGCGGGGGGGCCCGGGGAGCTGTTTTTT. Translated, it gives CSASLAGGPGELFF.